The source of this T cell receptor beta chain is a study of vaccination and CD4 T cells after COVID-19. Overall study: Post-COVID specimens were obtained a median approximately 95 days after diagnosis (range 35 to 161).

Indicated treatment: approximately 9-day PBMC culture with coronavirus spike peptide pools or control peptides (ViraFEST assay). After expanding antigen-specific T cells with peptide pools, ViraFEST sequenced their TCRs. CDR1 and CDR2 (germline): SNHLY, FYNNEI. The CDR3 extends over 14 amino acids. Trimming cost V 4 bases and J 7 bases; bases outside gene matches: 7. With the Oncomine TCR Beta short-read assay, DNA from cultured CD4+ T cells was sequenced. From CD4+ T cells that had been cultured, genomic DNA was extracted. TCRdb independently ran MiXCR on the PCR reads; one entry per CDR3 protein. The data contain under 15,000 distinct CDR3 sequences, roughly 43% of them singletons. As concerns this clonotype: Its antigen is not identified.

The gene calls are TRBV2 and TRBJ1-5, with 7 bases identical to TRBD1. Sequencing used CD4+ T cells from blood, cultured in vitro. The receptor was derived from a human donor who had recovered from COVID-19. The DNA of the CDR3 is TGTGCCAGCAGTGTCTATACAGGGGCGCAGCCCCAGCATTTT. It is translated as CASSVYTGAQPQHF.